The clone carrying this T cell receptor beta chain was counted once. Other DNA variants within this sample encode the same CDR3. The record originates from a study of control samples from healthy donors and cancer patients. The ends lost 6 bases at V and 1 base at J; junction bases unmatched: 5. The CDR3 covers 14 residues. The germline gives CDR1 MNHEY, CDR2 SVGAGI. Clones were sequenced by immunoSEQ multiplex PCR, and TCRdb holds only the in-frame ones, with some missing. The profile covers under 450,000 clones, with 75% to 95% appearing a single time and more than 6% taken by the ten largest. Sample: PBMCs. This chain uses TRBV6-5 with TRBJ1-1, with 7 nucleotides matching TRBD1. This receptor was identified in a man aged 40-50 years with head and neck cancer. CDR3 DNA: TGTGCCAGCAGCTACGACAGGGCGAACACTGAAGCTTTCTTT. It is translated as CASSYDRANTEAFF.